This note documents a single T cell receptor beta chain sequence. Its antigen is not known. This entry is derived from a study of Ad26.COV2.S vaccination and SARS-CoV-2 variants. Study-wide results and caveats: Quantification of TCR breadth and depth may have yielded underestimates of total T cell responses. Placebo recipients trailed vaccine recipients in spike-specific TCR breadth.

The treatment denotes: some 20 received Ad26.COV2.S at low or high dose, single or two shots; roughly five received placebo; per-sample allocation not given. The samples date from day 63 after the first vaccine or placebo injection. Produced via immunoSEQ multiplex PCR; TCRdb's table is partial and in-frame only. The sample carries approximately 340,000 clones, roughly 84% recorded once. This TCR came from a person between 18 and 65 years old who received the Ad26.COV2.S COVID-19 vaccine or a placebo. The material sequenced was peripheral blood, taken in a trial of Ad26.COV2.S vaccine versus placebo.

The CDR3 region has the DNA TGTGCCAGCAGCTTATTCGGGACAGGTAGGTGGGGGGAGCTGTTTTTT. Translating it yields CASSLFGTGRWGELFF. The chain employs TRBV11-2 and TRBJ2-2; 8 bases align to TRBD1. V dropped 2 bases and J dropped 8; count of bases not matched to a gene: 10. Germline loops: CDR1 SGHAT, CDR2 FQNNGV. The CDR3 extends over 16 amino acids.